This T cell receptor beta chain was sequenced in a study of tissue T cells after allogeneic stem cell transplantation. Time point defined: mouse harvest day 7 after allogeneic transplant. Each mouse received 10^7 T-cell-depleted marrow cells plus 10^6 splenic CD5+ T cells by tail vein. Trimming removed 0 bases at V and 0 bases at J, with 6 bases between. CDR1 and CDR2 from the germline V gene are SGHSN and HYEKVE. The CDR3 is 14 amino acids. Profiling relied on immunoSEQ multiplex PCR, and the TCRdb table lists in-frame clones only, not all of them. The table includes several thousand clones, approximately 50% detected once. About this clone itself: Germline and genes: mouse. The read finishes 1 residue shy of the CDR3 end, and the germline J gene is used to complete it.

This sequence was found in a female BALB/c mouse given C57BL/6 T cells with graft-versus-host disease after an allogeneic hematopoietic cell transplant. The sequencing input was gut tissue. The chain couples TRBV12-1 to TRBJ2-4; D is uncertain. The CDR3 protein is CASSLAASQNTLYF. CDR3 bases read: TGTGCCAGCTCTCTCGCAGCTAGTCAAAACACCTTGTAC.